The 5 T cell receptor beta chains below come from one sample, sequenced in a study of cytomegalovirus exposure and HLA in healthy donors. The PCR employed 60 Vbeta primers together with 13 Jbeta primers. Sequenced by immunoSEQ multiplex PCR; TCRdb stores in-frame clones only, minus some. The sample shows 180,000 or so clones, roughly 75% of them seen only once. Sample: PBMCs. These receptors came from a woman aged 35 to 49 in good health and CMV-seropositive.

The V and J genes are TRBV15 and TRBJ2-7; 9 bases map to TRBD1. The junction had 4 bases not matched to a gene; V was cut back by 2 bases and J by 2 bases. This CDR3 is built from 15 residues. CDR1 is LNHNV and CDR2 is YYDKDF in the germline V gene (reference sequence). CDR3 sequence: CATSRPGQGTYEQYF. CDR3 nucleotide sequence: TGTGCCACCAGCAGACCCGGACAGGGGACCTACGAGCAGTACTTC.

V usage is TRBV5-4 and J usage is TRBJ1-1; unclear D gene. Trimming stripped 6 bases from V and 0 bases from J, with 9 bases between. CDR1 is SGHNT and CDR2 is YYREEE in the germline V gene (reference sequence). The CDR3 runs 13 residues. DNA for the CDR3: TGTGCCAGCACCTACCCCATGAACACTGAAGCTTTCTTT. Its protein is CASTYPMNTEAFF.

The chain links TRBV20-1 to TRBJ2-3; TRBD1 is a possible D gene (5 bases). Trimming shortened V by 1 base and J by 6 bases, and 5 bases separated the two germline ends. The CDR3 has 11 residues. In germline, CDR1 is DFQATT, CDR2 SNEGSKA (reference sequence). The CDR3, as DNA: TGCAGTGCTAGAGCAGGGGATACGCAGTATTTT. It translates to CSARAGDTQYF.

A single count supports this clone. The V and J genes are TRBV7-3 and TRBJ2-1; 8 nucleotides align to TRBD1. J lost 5 bases, V lost 5 bases, and 5 bases had no gene match. CDR3 length: 14 amino acids. The germline gives CDR1 SGHTA, CDR2 FQGTGA. The CDR3 DNA reads as TGTGCCAGCAGCGCGGACAGGGTTGACAATGAGCAGTTCTTC. Translation: CASSADRVDNEQFF. Together with reference TRBV7-3 and TRBJ2-1, the CDR3 gives the full variable domain: GAGVSQTPSNKVTEKGKYVELRCDPISGHTALYWYRQSLGQGPEFLIYFQGTGAADDSGLPNDRFFAVRPEGSVSTLKIQRTERGDSAVYLCASSADRVDNEQFFGPGTRLTVL.

Here the CDR3 reads CASAGDHTGELFF. The CDR3 nucleotides are TGTGCCAGCGCGGGGGACCACACCGGGGAGCTGTTTTTT. V usage is TRBV6-5 and J usage is TRBJ2-2; 7 bases fit TRBD2. The J segment lost 3 bases and the V segment lost 8 bases, leaving 3 bases of the junction unmatched. CDR3 size: 13 residues. Germline V CDR1 and CDR2: MNHEY, SVGAGI.